Listed below are T cell receptor beta chains from one sample, sequenced in a study of human T cells and chemical hapten exposure. TCRdb ran MiXCR on the RACE reads and lists one entry per CDR3 protein. The table shows tens of thousands of distinct CDR3 sequences, with about 8.9% occurring only once. Sequencing used whole blood, obtained in connection with sensitization to the hapten diphenylcyclopropenone (DPC). These receptors were obtained from a woman between 40 and 50 years old with alopecia areata. Some clones in this sample may be carry-over from other donors' samples. Both conserved end residues are part of each CDR3.

J gene	V gene	CDR3 protein
TRBJ2-5	TRBV29-1	CSVEDPTSWETQYF
TRBJ2-1	TRBV6-2/TRBV6-3	CASIDGGGAQEQFF
TRBJ2-7	TRBV3-1	CASSLGRDSYEQYF
TRBJ2-5	TRBV7-8	CASSRRAAQLETQYF
TRBJ2-2	TRBV7-2	CASSIRTGELFF
TRBJ2-1	TRBV5-4	CASSSHTGNEQFF
TRBJ2-4	TRBV6-6	CASSNRWELAKNIQYF
TRBJ2-3	TRBV5-1	CASSLAGPPADTQYF
TRBJ2-7	TRBV6-2/TRBV6-3	CASSYSSTGGFYEQYF
TRBJ2-6	TRBV5-5	CASSLTTGVGANVLTF
TRBJ1-1	TRBV7-9	CASSIQESTEAFF
TRBJ1-2	TRBV7-9	CASSLGDRGYYGYTF
TRBJ2-1	TRBV5-4	CASSFLGTGIYNEQFF
TRBJ2-2	TRBV11-3	CASSPPTGGSTGELFF
TRBJ2-7	TRBV5-4	CASSSQPGYEQYF
TRBJ1-2	TRBV20-1	CSAALDRGWGYTF